These 8 T cell receptor beta chains were all obtained from the same sample, sequenced in a study of cytomegalovirus exposure and HLA in healthy donors. PCR employed 60 Vbeta and 13 Jbeta primers. Sequenced by immunoSEQ multiplex PCR; TCRdb stores in-frame clones only, minus some. The repertoire holds about 120,000 clones, with approximately 72% as singletons. Sequences were obtained from PBMCs. These receptor sequences come from a woman aged 40 to 50 in good health and CMV-seropositive.

This clone has a single count. A junction end diverges from the germline sequence, so it may reflect a read error. The V call is TRBV7-7, the J call TRBJ2-1; 7 nucleotides agree with TRBD2. The CDR3 has 14 residues. The germline V gene encodes CDR1 SSHAT and CDR2 FNYEAQ (reference sequence). CDR3 loop: CASSLEAGSGEQFF. The CDR3 bases are TGTGCTAGCAGCTTAGAAGCGGGGTCGGGTGAGCAGTTCTTC.

The chain carries TRBV7-2 and TRBJ2-2; 8 positions match TRBD2. Germline V gives CDR1 SGHTA, CDR2 FQGNSA. The CDR3 is 16 amino acids. The V gene end was trimmed by 1 base and the J gene end by 3 bases; junction bases not matched to a gene: 4. CDR3 bases: TGTGCCAGCAGCTTAGTCGCACTAGCGGACACCGGGGAGCTGTTTTTT. Amino acid sequence: CASSLVALADTGELFF.

This chain joins TRBV10-3 and TRBJ1-5, with 9 nucleotides matching TRBD1. The CDR3 runs to 16 residues. Trimming at V came to 2 bases and at J to 5 bases, leaving 7 bases not matched to a gene. Germline V gene sequence: CDR1 ENHRY, CDR2 SYGVKD. The CDR3 region has the DNA TGTGCCATCAGTGAGCCCGGACAGGGGTGGCATCAGCCCCAGCATTTT. Residues: CAISEPGQGWHQPQHF.

The rearrangement links TRBV25-1 to TRBJ2-7; 9 positions match TRBD1. The germline CDR1 and CDR2 sequences are MGHDK and SYGVNS. V was pared by 6 bases and J by 3 bases, with 6 bases of the junction left unmatched. CDR3 length: 14 residues. In DNA form, the CDR3 reads TGTGCCAGCAGCATCGACAGGGGGGTCTACGAGCAGTACTTC. Amino acids: CASSIDRGVYEQYF.

This rearrangement joins TRBV25-1 to TRBJ2-5; D is possibly TRBD1 (6 bases). Trimming shortened V by 2 bases and J by 5 bases, and 12 bases separated the two germline ends. In germline, CDR1 is MGHDK, CDR2 SYGVNS. The length of the CDR3 is 14 residues. CDR3 residues: CASSEAGELETQYF. The CDR3 DNA reads TGTGCCAGCAGTGAAGCAGGGGAGCTGGAGACCCAGTACTTC.

The chain joins TRBV7-2 to TRBJ2-5; possible D gene TRBD1, 6 bases. The better agreement between TRBJ2-7 and the DNA end casts doubt on the J call. The CDR3 spans 15 residues. The germline V gene encodes CDR1 SGHTA and CDR2 FQGNSA. For the CDR3, the DNA is TGTGCCAGCAGCTTAGACAGGGACCGGACCTACGAGCAGTACTTC. This codes for CASSLDRDRTYEQYF.

This chain uses TRBV6-5 with TRBJ1-6; 9 bases are a match to TRBD1. V lost 6 bases, J lost 12 bases, and 9 bases stayed unmatched. This CDR3 has 14 residues. Germline values: CDR1 MNHEY, CDR2 SVGAGI. The CDR3 loop is CASSRDRAFGPLHF. The CDR3 coding sequence is TGTGCCAGCAGCCGGGACAGGGCGTTTGGACCCCTCCACTTT.

A note on this clone: The same CDR3 can be traced to other DNA sequences in this sample. The chain is built from TRBV7-2 and TRBJ1-1; D remains unclear. Germline V CDR1 and CDR2: SGHTA, FQGNSA. V was pared by 2 bases and J by 4 bases, with 8 bases between. The CDR3 consists of 13 residues. CDR3 amino acids: CASSLQGSTEAFF. CDR3 bases: TGTGCCAGCAGCTTACAAGGGAGCACTGAAGCTTTCTTT.